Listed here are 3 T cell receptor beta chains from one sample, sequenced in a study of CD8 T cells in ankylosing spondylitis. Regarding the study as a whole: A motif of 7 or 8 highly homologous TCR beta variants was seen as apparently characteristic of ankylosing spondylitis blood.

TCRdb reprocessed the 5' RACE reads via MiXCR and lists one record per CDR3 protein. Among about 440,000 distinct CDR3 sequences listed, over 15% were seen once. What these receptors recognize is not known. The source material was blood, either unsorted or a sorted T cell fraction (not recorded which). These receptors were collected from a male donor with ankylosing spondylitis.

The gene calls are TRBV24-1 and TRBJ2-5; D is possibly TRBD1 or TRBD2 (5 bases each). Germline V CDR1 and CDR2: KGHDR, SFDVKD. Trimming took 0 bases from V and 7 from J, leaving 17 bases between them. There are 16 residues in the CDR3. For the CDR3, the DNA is TGTGCCACCAGTGATTTGCCAATTTCTACTGGGGGGACCCAGTACTTC. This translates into CATSDLPISTGGTQYF.

CDR3 amino acids: CSASQGSDNSPLHF. The CDR3 coding sequence is TGCAGTGCTTCACAGGGGAGCGATAATTCACCCCTCCACTTT. This chain connects TRBV20-1 to TRBJ1-6, with 7 nucleotides matching TRBD1. Germline values: CDR1 DFQATT, CDR2 SNEGSKA (reference sequence). The ends lost 5 bases at V and 5 bases at J; junction bases unmatched: 6. The CDR3 is 14 residues long.

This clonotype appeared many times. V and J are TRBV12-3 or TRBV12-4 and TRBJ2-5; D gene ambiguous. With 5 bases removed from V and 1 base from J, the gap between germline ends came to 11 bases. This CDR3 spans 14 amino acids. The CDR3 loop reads CASSPHRAQETQYF. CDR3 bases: TGTGCCAGCAGTCCACACAGAGCCCAAGAGACCCAGTACTTC.